This section outlines one TCR beta chain sequence together with its context. Its matching antigen is unknown. The data were obtained in a study of Ad26.COV2.S vaccination and SARS-CoV-2 variants. Findings of the study overall: In TCR breadth and depth analyses, total T cell responses may have been underestimated.

Specified treatment: about 20 received Ad26.COV2.S at low or high dose, single or two shots; five or six received placebo; per-sample allocation not given. Specimens were obtained on day 63 following the first vaccine or placebo injection. Per germline, CDR1 MDHEN and CDR2 SYDVKM. CDR3 length: 12 residues. The V and J ends lost 6 bases and 5 bases respectively, with 9 bases between them. TCRdb keeps only in-frame clones here, not all; method: immunoSEQ multiplex PCR. The table records about 440,000 clones, around 91% of them present only once. This TCR was sampled from a person between 18 and 59 years old who received the Ad26.COV2.S COVID-19 vaccine or a placebo. The material sequenced was peripheral blood, taken in a trial of Ad26.COV2.S vaccine versus placebo. This sequence joins TRBV28 and TRBJ2-3; tentative D call: TRBD1 (6 bases). CDR3 protein: CASRKGGDTQYF. The CDR3 nucleotides read TGTGCCAGCAGGAAAGGGGGAGATACGCAGTATTTT.